This entry lists 31 T cell receptor beta chains sequenced from one sample in a study of beta chain features in type 1 diabetes. These receptors lack a known antigen. Findings and caveats of the study: The study found moderately but significantly shorter TCRB CDR3s in all four CD4+ subsets of Type 1 diabetes patients.

Reverse transcribing all isolated RNA meant expressed TCRB transcripts were sequenced. Data came from immunoSEQ multiplex PCR; TCRdb stores just in-frame clones and leaves some out. The sample lists under 200,000 clones; 8% to 8.5% were seen once. Material: central memory CD4+ T cells from blood. The receptors were gathered from a woman younger than 30 with type 1 diabetes.

This chain's CDR3 is CSVQGADTQYF. As DNA, the CDR3 is TGCAGCGTACAGGGGGCAGATACGCAGTATTTT. J is TRBJ2-3 and V is TRBV29-1, with 8 bases aligning to TRBD1. V dropped 6 bases and J dropped 4; count of bases not matched to a gene: 0. The CDR3 runs to 11 residues. Germline CDR1 reads SQVTM; CDR2 reads ANQGSEA.

The rearrangement joins TRBV15 to TRBJ1-5; D unclear. Per the germline V gene, CDR1 is LNHNV and CDR2 is YYDKDF (reference sequence). The CDR3 covers 14 residues. Trimming removed 0 bases at V and 2 bases at J, with 5 bases between. The CDR3 loop is CATSRDRGNQPQHF. The CDR3 coding sequence is TGTGCCACCAGCAGAGATCGGGGCAATCAGCCCCAGCATTTT. Filled out from reference TRBV15 and TRBJ1-5, the complete variable domain reads DAMVIQNPRYQVTQFGKPVTLSCSQTLNHNVMYWYQQKSSQAPKLLFHYYDKDFNNEADTPDNFQSRRPNTSFCFLDIRSPGLGDTAMYLCATSRDRGNQPQHFGDGTRLSIL.

This clone was seen more than once but under ten times. This rearrangement joins TRBV7-9 to TRBJ1-5; TRBD1 matches 8 bases. With V trimmed by 3 bases and J by 8 bases, 6 bases remained unmatched. The CDR3 consists of 14 residues. From germline, CDR1 is SEHNR and CDR2 FQNEAQ (reference sequence). The CDR3 DNA is TGTGCCAGCAGCTTCGGACAGGGAGTGGAGCCCCAGCATTTT. This translates into CASSFGQGVEPQHF.

Only a few counts were recorded for this clone. The V call is TRBV4-1, the J call TRBJ2-2; a weak D match, TRBD2 (6 bases). The CDR3 is 16 amino acids. CDR1 and CDR2 from the germline V gene are MGHRA and YSYEKL. V was clipped by 1 base and J by 1 base, with 10 bases between them. For the CDR3, the DNA is TGCGCCAGCAGCCAAGCCCCAGCGGGGAACACCGGGGAGCTGTTTTTT. This codes for CASSQAPAGNTGELFF.

This chain connects TRBV7-9 to TRBJ1-5; D is perhaps TRBD1 (5 bases). V shed 4 bases and J shed 4 bases, with 8 bases lying between them. The CDR3 spans 13 residues. CDR1 SEHNR and CDR2 FQNEAQ come from the germline V gene (reference sequence). The CDR3 loop reads CASSSQGNQPQHF. CDR3 sequence (DNA): TGTGCCAGCAGCTCGCAGGGAAATCAGCCCCAGCATTTT.

This clone turned up a few times. This rearrangement joins TRBV10-3 to TRBJ2-5; D is perhaps TRBD2 (7 bases). The germline V gene encodes CDR1 ENHRY and CDR2 SYGVKD. V was pared by 2 bases and J by 3 bases, with 10 bases between. The CDR3 has 14 residues. Here the CDR3 DNA reads TGTGCCATCAGTGAGCAGGGGACTAAAGAGACCCAGTACTTC. It yields the protein CAISEQGTKETQYF.

This clone came up a few times. V is TRBV6-5 and J is TRBJ1-6; D is undetermined. V lost 6 bases and J lost 0, with 9 bases in between. CDR3 length equals 15 residues. CDR1 MNHEY and CDR2 SVGAGI come from the germline V gene. The CDR3 loop is CASSLGSSYNSPLHF. DNA of the CDR3: TGTGCCAGCAGCCTTGGGAGCTCCTATAATTCACCCCTCCACTTT.

This clone turned up a few times. The V and J genes are TRBV4-3 and TRBJ2-1; D is unresolved. Germline loops: CDR1 LGHNA, CDR2 YSLEER. There are 14 residues in the CDR3. The V gene lost 1 base and the J gene lost 9 bases, with 13 bases spanning the gap. The CDR3 sequence is CASSQVPRQLEQFF. The DNA for the CDR3 is TGCGCCAGCAGCCAAGTTCCCCGACAACTTGAGCAGTTCTTC.

V usage is TRBV28 and J usage is TRBJ2-2; 9 nucleotides align to TRBD1. From germline, CDR1 is MDHEN and CDR2 SYDVKM. The CDR3 length is 16 residues. The V segment lost 4 bases and the J segment 5 bases; nucleotides outside the gene matches: 8. CDR3: CASSSYGTGFTGELFF. In nucleotides, the CDR3 is TGTGCCAGCAGTTCTTACGGGACAGGGTTTACCGGGGAGCTGTTTTTT.

This chain links TRBV7-2 with TRBJ1-1; possible D gene TRBD1, 5 bases. Germline V gene data show CDR1 as SGHTA and CDR2 as FQGNSA. Trimming removed 3 bases from V and 1 base from J, with 9 bases in between. This CDR3 has 14 residues. CDR3 in DNA: TGTGCCAGCAGCTTGGGGCCGGGGAACACTGAAGCTTTCTTT. It specifies CASSLGPGNTEAFF.

This rearrangement joins TRBV29-1 to TRBJ2-5, with 11 bases identical to TRBD1. The J segment lost 4 bases and the V segment lost 2 bases, leaving 6 bases of the junction unmatched. This CDR3 region has 15 residues. Germline values: CDR1 SQVTM, CDR2 ANQGSEA. For the CDR3, the DNA is TGCAGCGTTGAAAAGGGACAGGGGGTGATAGAGACCCAGTACTTC. Its protein product is CSVEKGQGVIETQYF.

This clone was detected only a few times. CDR3 sequence reads: CAITPGQGTYTF. The CDR3 DNA is TGTGCCATCACTCCGGGACAGGGCACCTACACCTTC. This chain connects TRBV6-4 to TRBJ1-2; 9 positions match TRBD1. CDR1 MRHNA and CDR2 SNTAGT come from the germline V gene. The CDR3 is 12 residues long. V trimming: 10 bases; J trimming: 10 bases; junction bases outside the gene matches: 10.

This clone was picked up many times. The gene calls are TRBV10-3 and TRBJ2-1; 13 bases align to TRBD2. This CDR3 is built from 15 residues. The germline CDR1 and CDR2 sequences are ENHRY and SYGVKD. The trim removed 6 bases at V and 9 bases at J, leaving 8 bases unmatched. As DNA, the CDR3 is TGTGCCATCAGATCCGGGACTAGCGGGACCAGTGAGCAGTTCTTC. Residues: CAIRSGTSGTSEQFF.

The CDR3 is CASSTPGSYNEQFF. CDR3 nucleotides: TGTGCCAGCAGCACTCCTGGCTCCTACAATGAGCAGTTCTTC. This chain connects TRBV11-2 to TRBJ2-1, with unresolved D. Germline CDR1 is SGHAT and CDR2 is FQNNGV. The CDR3 loop spans 14 amino acids. V was clipped by 5 bases and J by 0 bases, with 8 bases between them. Full variable domain (rest looked up from reference TRBV11-2 and TRBJ2-1): EAGVAQSPRYKIIEKRQSVAFWCNPISGHATLYWYQQILGQGPKLLIQFQNNGVVDDSQLPKDRFSAERLKGVDSTLKIQPAKLEDSAVYLCASSTPGSYNEQFFGPGTRLTVL.

This clone was seen many times. This chain uses TRBV10-1 with TRBJ2-1, with TRBD1 matching 11 bases. Unmatched junction bases numbered 8, after V lost 7 bases and J lost 9 bases. CDR1 and CDR2 from the germline V gene are WNHNN and SYGVQD (reference sequence). The CDR3 consists of 14 residues. CDR3 coding DNA: TGCGCCAGCACTGGGACAGGGGGATTCATTGAGCAGTTCTTC. Translated: CASTGTGGFIEQFF.

This chain links TRBV20-1 with TRBJ2-1; 10 bases agree with TRBD2. The CDR3 loop spans 11 amino acids. Looked up from germline, CDR1 is DFQATT and CDR2 is SNEGSKA (reference sequence). Here the CDR3 reads CRPTSGSEQFF. The DNA of the CDR3 is TGCAGGCCGACTAGCGGGTCTGAGCAGTTCTTC.

The table lists this clone with a few counts. The chain joins TRBV27 to TRBJ2-1; 14 bases line up with TRBD2. Germline-derived CDR1 and CDR2 are MNHEY and SMNVEV (reference sequence). The CDR3 contains 20 residues. After removal of 10 bases from V and 4 bases from J, the junction contained 21 bases not matched to a gene. CDR3 in amino acids: CATSSLPGTSGSVGYNEQFF. CDR3 DNA: TGTGCCACCTCGTCCCTGCCCGGGACTAGCGGGAGTGTGGGGTACAATGAGCAGTTCTTC.

The chain joins TRBV5-4 to TRBJ1-2; D might be TRBD1 (5 bases). The CDR3 is 15 residues long. The germline CDR1 and CDR2 sequences are SGHNT and YYREEE (reference sequence). V lost 1 base to trimming and J lost 0 bases, with 10 bases between them. CDR3 residues: CASSLTRDSNYGYTF. CDR3 sequence (DNA): TGTGCCAGCAGCTTGACAAGGGACTCTAACTATGGCTACACCTTC. Full variable domain (outside the CDR3, taken from reference TRBV5-4 and TRBJ1-2): ETGVTQSPTHLIKTRGQQVTLRCSSQSGHNTVSWYQQALGQGPQFIFQYYREEENGRGNFPPRFSGLQFPNYSSELNVNALELDDSALYLCASSLTRDSNYGYTFGSGTRLTVV.

In its sample, this clone was seen many times. This CDR3 is also generated by other DNA sequences in the sample. This chain joins TRBV11-2 and TRBJ2-3; D unclear. The CDR3 extends over 13 amino acids. Trimming stripped 3 bases from V and 4 bases from J, with 8 bases between. The germline CDR1 and CDR2 sequences are SGHAT and FQNNGV. The CDR3 sequence is CASSLGFSDTQYF. The CDR3 DNA reads TGTGCCAGCAGCTTGGGCTTTTCAGATACGCAGTATTTT.

This clone was found many times. CDR3 coding DNA: TGTGCCAGCAGCTTGGGCGGGGCGAACACCGGGGAGCTGTTTTTT. Amino acid sequence: CASSLGGANTGELFF. This chain uses TRBV7-2 with TRBJ2-2, with D tentatively TRBD2 (6 bases). CDR3 length: 15 residues. Trimming removed 3 bases at V and 0 bases at J, with 8 bases between. Germline V gives CDR1 SGHTA, CDR2 FQGNSA. Based on the CDR3 plus reference TRBV7-2 and TRBJ2-2, the full variable domain is GAGVSQSPSNKVTEKGKDVELRCDPISGHTALYWYRQSLGQGLEFLIYFQGNSAPDKSGLPSDRFSAERTGGSVSTLTIQRTQQEDSAVYLCASSLGGANTGELFFGEGSRLTVL.

This clone was counted between two and nine times. V and J are TRBV30 and TRBJ1-2, with a tentative D call TRBD1 (6 bases). Germline CDR1 is GTSNPN and CDR2 is SVGIG (reference sequence). This CDR3 region has 12 residues. V was trimmed by 4 bases and J by 10 bases, leaving 16 bases between them. CDR3 loop: CAWNLGWTAYTF. The CDR3 DNA follows: TGTGCCTGGAACCTAGGGTGGACAGCCTACACCTTC.

The CDR3 nucleotides are TGTGCCAGCAGCCAAGTCATCGGGAGCAATGAGCAGTTCTTC. Translated: CASSQVIGSNEQFF. The rearrangement joins TRBV14 to TRBJ2-1, with D perhaps TRBD2 (6 bases). The CDR3 length is 14 residues. Germline V gene sequence: CDR1 SGHDN, CDR2 FVKESK. Trimming took 1 base from V and 6 from J, leaving 10 bases between them.

The gene calls are TRBV30 and TRBJ1-3; TRBD1 aligns across 7 bases. Germline values: CDR1 GTSNPN, CDR2 SVGIG (reference sequence). The CDR3 has 13 residues. The V segment lost 3 bases and the J segment 8 bases; nucleotides outside the gene matches: 7. The CDR3 nucleotides read TGTGCCTGGAGGTCAGGGGGGCGGGACACCATATATTTT. The encoded protein is CAWRSGGRDTIYF.

Only a few counts were recorded for this clone. J is TRBJ2-3 and V is TRBV18; 8 bases map to TRBD2. V was pared by 5 bases and J by 1 base, with 5 bases of the junction left unmatched. Germline lookup yields CDR1 KGHSH and CDR2 LQKENI. The CDR3 has 15 residues. The CDR3 DNA reads TGTGCCAGCTCAAAGTCGACTAGCGGCACAGATACGCAGTATTTT. It codes for CASSKSTSGTDTQYF.

The chain carries TRBV28 and TRBJ2-1; 8 bases are shared with TRBD1. The CDR3 runs 12 residues. The germline gives CDR1 MDHEN, CDR2 SYDVKM. Germline trimming cut 4 bases from V and 8 bases from J; bases unmatched to any gene: 1. The CDR3 is CASSSGGYEQFF. The CDR3 nucleotides are TGTGCCAGCAGTTCAGGGGGCTATGAGCAGTTCTTC.

The chain combines TRBV12-2 with TRBJ2-1; the table's D call, TRBD2, was not checked against the DNA. TRBV12-2 is a known pseudogene. The length of the CDR3 is 14 residues. The CDR3 spells CASRETSGSNEQFF. The CDR3 nucleotides are TGTGCAAGTCGCGAGACTAGCGGGAGCAATGAGCAGTTCTTC.

The chain uses TRBV4-1 and TRBJ2-6, with D tentatively TRBD2 (6 bases). Germline CDR1 MGHRA, CDR2 YSYEKL. The CDR3 loop spans 19 amino acids. Deletions cut 4 bases from V and 3 bases from J, with 22 bases between. CDR3 nucleotide sequence: TGCGCCAGCAGCCCCGGGACGGGCCGGGGGTGGGATGGGGCCAACGTCCTGACTTTC. This codes for CASSPGTGRGWDGANVLTF.

The V call is TRBV4-3, the J call TRBJ2-7, with D possibly being TRBD1 (6 bases). The V end was cut by 5 bases, the J end by 3 bases, with 17 bases between. In germline, CDR1 is LGHNA, CDR2 YSLEER. CDR3 length equals 15 residues. The CDR3 DNA reads TGCGCCAGCAGCTTGACAGGTTCAGGGAACTACGAGCAGTACTTC. It specifies CASSLTGSGNYEQYF.

This clone was seen repeatedly, ten times or more. The chain links TRBV5-6 to TRBJ2-7, with 10 bases fitting TRBD2. Germline trimming cut 0 bases from V and 3 bases from J; bases unmatched to any gene: 3. The CDR3 sequence is 15 residues long. Germline V lookup: CDR1 SGHDT, CDR2 YYEEEE. The CDR3 DNA follows: TGTGCCAGCAGCTTGGAGCGGGAGGGCCTCTACGAGCAGTACTTC. Residues: CASSLEREGLYEQYF.

The J gene is TRBJ2-2, the V gene TRBV4-3; 13 bases fit TRBD2. The junction had 6 bases not matched to a gene; V was cut back by 3 bases and J by 5 bases. Per germline, CDR1 LGHNA and CDR2 YSLEER. CDR3 length equals 17 residues. The CDR3 sequence is CASSHSTSGGWTGELFF. CDR3 in DNA: TGCGCCAGCAGCCATTCGACTAGCGGGGGGTGGACCGGGGAGCTGTTTTTT.

This clone was seen a handful of times. V usage is TRBV5-4 and J usage is TRBJ1-2; TRBD1 aligns across 8 bases. J lost 4 bases, V lost 4 bases, and 3 bases had no gene match. The germline V gene has CDR1 SGHNT and CDR2 YYREEE (reference sequence). The CDR3 consists of 13 residues. The CDR3 coding sequence is TGTGCCAGCAGCCCGACAGGGGCCTATGGCTACACCTTC. This translates into CASSPTGAYGYTF.